This T cell receptor (beta chain) was retrieved from a study of cytomegalovirus exposure and HLA in healthy donors. The PCR used 60 Vbeta and 13 Jbeta primers. Sequencing used immunoSEQ multiplex PCR; TCRdb keeps in-frame clones, though not all of them. The sample shows 110,000 to 150,000 clones, about 84% of them seen only once. CDR3 size: 16 residues. Germline loops: CDR1 SGDLS, CDR2 YYNGEE. The J segment lost 2 bases and the V segment lost 6 bases, leaving 11 bases of the junction unmatched. The sequenced material came from PBMCs. This chain joins TRBV9 and TRBJ2-3; 8 bases fit TRBD2. This receptor was identified in a woman aged 18 to 35 in good health and CMV-seropositive. CDR3 bases: TGTGCCAGCAATTCCCCGGGGGGGCCCTTCACAGATACGCAGTATTTT. Translation gives CASNSPGGPFTDTQYF.